The rows below give T cell receptor beta chains drawn from one sample of a study of T cells after yellow fever vaccination. TCRdb fed the 5' RACE reads into MiXCR, producing one record per CDR3 protein. This sample has 500,000 to 650,000 distinct CDR3 sequences, with approximately 13% found just once. Sequences were derived from PBMCs, sampled on the day of the yellow fever booster vaccination. These receptor sequences come from a man between 25 and 39 years old who received the YFV17D yellow fever vaccine. Each CDR3 is given with its conserved first and last residue. D genes are given only for firm matches. Only part of the rows carry a size: once, few, many, or a class if the clone is expanded.

v_call: TRBV6-4
d_call: TRBD1
clone_size: few
j_call: TRBJ2-1
cdr3_nt: TGTGCCAGCAGTGACGGGACAGGGGAGAATGAGCAGTTCTTC
cdr3_aa: CASSDGTGENEQFF

v_call: TRBV28
d_call: -
clone_size: many
j_call: TRBJ2-1
cdr3_nt: TGTGCCAGCAGCTCCCCGGGGTACAATGAGCAGTTCTTC
cdr3_aa: CASSSPGYNEQFF

v_call: TRBV4-3
d_call: -
clone_size: many
j_call: TRBJ2-3
cdr3_nt: TGCGCCAGCAGCCACCAATTAGTAGGCACAGATACGCAGTATTTT
cdr3_aa: CASSHQLVGTDTQYF

v_call: TRBV20-1
d_call: TRBD2
clone_size: few
j_call: TRBJ2-3
cdr3_nt: TGCAGTGCTTGGGGGGGGAACACAGATACGCAGTATTTT
cdr3_aa: CSAWGGNTDTQYF

v_call: TRBV3-1
d_call: -
clone_size: few
j_call: TRBJ2-2
cdr3_nt: TGTGCCAGCAGTCCCCGGGGAGCAGAAAACACCGGGGAGCTGTTTTTT
cdr3_aa: CASSPRGAENTGELFF

v_call: TRBV4-2
d_call: -
clone_size: few
j_call: TRBJ2-7
cdr3_nt: TGTGCCAGCAGGCTAAGGGGCGGGGACTCCTACGAGCAGTACTTC
cdr3_aa: CASRLRGGDSYEQYF

v_call: TRBV19
d_call: TRBD2
clone_size: -
j_call: TRBJ2-1
cdr3_nt: TGTGCCAGCACCAACACCGGGAGGGCCTTGAGGGAGCAGTTCTTC
cdr3_aa: CASTNTGRALREQFF

v_call: TRBV7-2
d_call: -
clone_size: -
j_call: TRBJ2-2
cdr3_nt: TGTGCCAGCACCCGACTAAACACCGGGGAGCTGTTTTTT
cdr3_aa: CASTRLNTGELFF

v_call: TRBV6-2/TRBV6-3
d_call: -
clone_size: -
j_call: TRBJ2-4
cdr3_nt: TGTGCCAGCAGTTACTCGAAGACAGCAAACATTCAGTACTTC
cdr3_aa: CASSYSKTANIQYF

v_call: TRBV3-1
d_call: -
clone_size: few
j_call: TRBJ2-5
cdr3_nt: TGTGCCAGCAGCCAAGATGGCAGGGCCCCCGGGACCCAGTACTTC
cdr3_aa: CASSQDGRAPGTQYF

v_call: TRBV9
d_call: -
clone_size: -
j_call: TRBJ2-2
cdr3_nt: TGTGCCAGCACCGCTAAGAACACCGGGGAGCTGTTTTTT
cdr3_aa: CASTAKNTGELFF

v_call: TRBV29-1
d_call: TRBD2
clone_size: -
j_call: TRBJ2-1
cdr3_nt: TGCAGCGTCGGGGAGGGGCAACTAGCGGGAGGGCCGGACAATGAGCAGTTCTTC
cdr3_aa: CSVGEGQLAGGPDNEQFF

v_call: TRBV19
d_call: -
clone_size: few
j_call: TRBJ2-7
cdr3_nt: TGTGCCAGTAGTATGGGAACCTACGAGCAGTACTTC
cdr3_aa: CASSMGTYEQYF

v_call: TRBV6-5
d_call: -
clone_size: few
j_call: TRBJ2-7
cdr3_nt: TGTGCCAGCAGTTACCGGACGGAAACCTACGAGCAGTACTTC
cdr3_aa: CASSYRTETYEQYF

v_call: TRBV7-9
d_call: TRBD2
clone_size: -
j_call: TRBJ2-2
cdr3_nt: TGTGCCAGCAGCTTTCTAGCGGGAGAGGCCGGGGAGCTGTTTTTT
cdr3_aa: CASSFLAGEAGELFF

v_call: TRBV20-1
d_call: -
clone_size: -
j_call: TRBJ1-5
cdr3_nt: TGCAGTGCTTGGACCCAGCGGAATCAGCCCCAGCATTTT
cdr3_aa: CSAWTQRNQPQHF

v_call: TRBV9
d_call: TRBD2
clone_size: -
j_call: TRBJ2-1
cdr3_nt: TGTGCCAGCAGCGTAGCGGGAGGGCCGAAAAATGAGCAGTTCTTC
cdr3_aa: CASSVAGGPKNEQFF

v_call: TRBV6-5
d_call: -
clone_size: few
j_call: TRBJ2-7
cdr3_nt: TGTGCCAGCAGTTACTCGAGGCTAGGAAAGCAGTACTTC
cdr3_aa: CASSYSRLGKQYF

v_call: TRBV12-3/TRBV12-4
d_call: -
clone_size: -
j_call: TRBJ1-4
cdr3_nt: TGTGCCAGCAGTAGGGGACGGGCAACTAATGAAAAACTGTTTTTT
cdr3_aa: CASSRGRATNEKLFF

v_call: TRBV7-2
d_call: -
clone_size: -
j_call: TRBJ2-1
cdr3_nt: TGTGCCAGCAGCTTAGTTTTCGGGTCTTCGGGGTACAATGAGCAGTTCTTC
cdr3_aa: CASSLVFGSSGYNEQFF

v_call: TRBV12-3/TRBV12-4
d_call: -
clone_size: few
j_call: TRBJ1-5
cdr3_nt: TGTGCCAGCAGTTTACAGGGAGGTGTTCAGCCCCAGCATTTT
cdr3_aa: CASSLQGGVQPQHF

v_call: TRBV7-9
d_call: -
clone_size: many
j_call: TRBJ2-1
cdr3_nt: TGTGCCAGCAGCTCAGCCGGGACCTCCAACAATGAGCAGTTCTTC
cdr3_aa: CASSSAGTSNNEQFF

v_call: TRBV7-9
d_call: -
clone_size: -
j_call: TRBJ2-2
cdr3_nt: TGTGCCCCGCACGGGGCAGACACCGGGGAGCTGTTTTTT
cdr3_aa: CAPHGADTGELFF

v_call: TRBV30
d_call: -
clone_size: -
j_call: TRBJ2-1
cdr3_nt: TGTGCCTGGAGTGTAGGGCTCCCCTCCTACAATGAGCAGTTCTTC
cdr3_aa: CAWSVGLPSYNEQFF

v_call: TRBV27
d_call: TRBD2
clone_size: few
j_call: TRBJ2-1
cdr3_nt: TGTGCCAGCAGTTTAAGGCGGGGGGCCTACAATGAGCAGTTCTTC
cdr3_aa: CASSLRRGAYNEQFF

v_call: TRBV7-2
d_call: TRBD1
clone_size: -
j_call: TRBJ2-7
cdr3_nt: TGTGCCAGCAGCACTTCAGGGACAGCATCGTACGAGCAGTACTTC
cdr3_aa: CASSTSGTASYEQYF

v_call: TRBV19
d_call: -
clone_size: few
j_call: TRBJ1-6
cdr3_nt: TGTGCCAGTAGTACCGCTTACTCACCCCTCCACTTT
cdr3_aa: CASSTAYSPLHF

v_call: TRBV6-1
d_call: TRBD1
clone_size: -
j_call: TRBJ2-5
cdr3_nt: TGTGCCAGCAGTATCAGACAGGGGGCGCGGTTGGTGGAGACCCAGTACTTC
cdr3_aa: CASSIRQGARLVETQYF

v_call: TRBV7-9
d_call: TRBD1
clone_size: few
j_call: TRBJ1-1
cdr3_nt: TGTGCCAGCAGCTTAGAAGGGACAGATCCTGAAGCTTTCTTT
cdr3_aa: CASSLEGTDPEAFF

v_call: TRBV20-1
d_call: -
clone_size: many
j_call: TRBJ2-1
cdr3_nt: TGCAGTGCACTCGAGGTGTACAATGAGCAGTTCTTC
cdr3_aa: CSALEVYNEQFF

v_call: TRBV12-3/TRBV12-4
d_call: TRBD2
clone_size: -
j_call: TRBJ2-7
cdr3_nt: TGTGCCAGCAAGTCTGGCGGGAGGTTCTACCACGAGCAGTACTTC
cdr3_aa: CASKSGGRFYHEQYF

v_call: TRBV5-4
d_call: TRBD2
clone_size: -
j_call: TRBJ2-7
cdr3_nt: TGTGCCAGCAGCTTGTCAGCGGGGGGGATTTCCTACGAGCAGTACTTC
cdr3_aa: CASSLSAGGISYEQYF

v_call: TRBV12-3/TRBV12-4
d_call: -
clone_size: -
j_call: TRBJ2-2
cdr3_nt: TGTGCCAGCATCCTGGGGGGGACACTCAACACCGGGGAGCTGTTTTTT
cdr3_aa: CASILGGTLNTGELFF

v_call: TRBV7-9
d_call: TRBD1
clone_size: -
j_call: TRBJ2-1
cdr3_nt: TGTGCCAGCAGCTTGAGGGGGCTCGGTTACAATGAGCAGTTCTTC
cdr3_aa: CASSLRGLGYNEQFF

v_call: TRBV11-2
d_call: -
clone_size: few
j_call: TRBJ2-4
cdr3_nt: TGTGCCAGCAGCCCTCTTGGAAACATTCAGTACTTC
cdr3_aa: CASSPLGNIQYF

v_call: TRBV15
d_call: -
clone_size: -
j_call: TRBJ2-7
cdr3_nt: TGTGCCACCAGCAGAGATACAGGAAACTACGAGCAGTACTTC
cdr3_aa: CATSRDTGNYEQYF

v_call: TRBV7-2
d_call: TRBD2
clone_size: few
j_call: TRBJ2-7
cdr3_nt: TGTGCCAGCAGCTTTTGGGCGGGAGGGAGCTCCTACGAGCAGTACTTC
cdr3_aa: CASSFWAGGSSYEQYF

v_call: TRBV14
d_call: -
clone_size: few
j_call: TRBJ2-7
cdr3_nt: TGTGCCAGCAGCGGCCCCGTGAACGAGCAGTACTTC
cdr3_aa: CASSGPVNEQYF

v_call: TRBV4-3
d_call: TRBD2
clone_size: few
j_call: TRBJ2-1
cdr3_nt: TGCGCCAGCAGCCAGGAAACTAGCGGGAGGACTTACAATGAGCAGTTCTTC
cdr3_aa: CASSQETSGRTYNEQFF

v_call: TRBV12-3/TRBV12-4
d_call: TRBD2
clone_size: many
j_call: TRBJ2-1
cdr3_nt: TGTGCCAGCAGTCCTGGACTAGCGGGAGACAATGAGCAGTTCTTC
cdr3_aa: CASSPGLAGDNEQFF

v_call: TRBV12-3/TRBV12-4
d_call: TRBD2
clone_size: few
j_call: TRBJ2-5
cdr3_nt: TGTGCCAGCAGTTTGGTGGGACTCTCTGGGGGGGGGACCCAGTACTTC
cdr3_aa: CASSLVGLSGGGTQYF

v_call: TRBV19
d_call: -
clone_size: few
j_call: TRBJ2-7
cdr3_nt: TGTGCCAGTAGTATAGACAGCCAAAGCTCCTACGAGCAGTACTTC
cdr3_aa: CASSIDSQSSYEQYF

v_call: TRBV11-2
d_call: -
clone_size: -
j_call: TRBJ2-1
cdr3_nt: TGTGCCAGCAGTAGCGGAGCGGGCAATGAGCAGTTCTTC
cdr3_aa: CASSSGAGNEQFF

v_call: TRBV9
d_call: -
clone_size: -
j_call: TRBJ1-2
cdr3_nt: TGTGCCAGCAGCGTAGGTCCAGGGAACTATGGCTACACCTTC
cdr3_aa: CASSVGPGNYGYTF

v_call: TRBV27
d_call: TRBD2
clone_size: -
j_call: TRBJ2-1
cdr3_nt: TGTGCCACCCGGGGGGCAGACGCTACTAGCGGGAGCTATGAGCAGTTCTTC
cdr3_aa: CATRGADATSGSYEQFF

v_call: TRBV30
d_call: -
clone_size: -
j_call: TRBJ2-1
cdr3_nt: TGTGCCTGGAGCGCCTTGGTGTTGGGGGAGCAGTTCTTC
cdr3_aa: CAWSALVLGEQFF

v_call: TRBV7-8
d_call: -
clone_size: -
j_call: TRBJ1-4
cdr3_nt: TGTGCCAGCAGCTTAGTCGGGCAGTATTCAGAAAAACTGTTTTTT
cdr3_aa: CASSLVGQYSEKLFF

v_call: TRBV7-3
d_call: -
clone_size: once
j_call: TRBJ1-2
cdr3_nt: TGTGCCAGCAGCTTGGCCGGGGGCCCGTCCTATGGCTACACCTTC
cdr3_aa: CASSLAGGPSYGYTF

v_call: TRBV7-2
d_call: TRBD1
clone_size: many
j_call: TRBJ2-7
cdr3_nt: TGTGCCAGCAGCTTAGAACAGGGGGCCTACGAGCAGTACTTC
cdr3_aa: CASSLEQGAYEQYF

v_call: TRBV7-2
d_call: -
clone_size: few
j_call: TRBJ1-1
cdr3_nt: TGTGCCAGCAGCTTAGCGAGGGCATCGGGAACTGAAGCTTTCTTT
cdr3_aa: CASSLARASGTEAFF

v_call: TRBV7-2
d_call: TRBD2
clone_size: few
j_call: TRBJ2-1
cdr3_nt: TGTGCCAGCAGCTCCCGGGGGGGCCTCTACAATGAGCAGTTCTTC
cdr3_aa: CASSSRGGLYNEQFF

v_call: TRBV19
d_call: TRBD1
clone_size: -
j_call: TRBJ2-1
cdr3_nt: TGTGCCAGTAGTATGGGGACAGGGATCACCTACAATGAGCAGTTCTTC
cdr3_aa: CASSMGTGITYNEQFF

v_call: TRBV5-1
d_call: -
clone_size: -
j_call: TRBJ2-2
cdr3_nt: TGCGCCAGCAGCTTCCGACAGACCGGGGAGCTGTTTTTT
cdr3_aa: CASSFRQTGELFF

v_call: TRBV19
d_call: -
clone_size: few
j_call: TRBJ2-1
cdr3_nt: TGTGCCAGTAGTATCGTGGCAGGGAAAGAGTGGGTGCAGTTCTTC
cdr3_aa: CASSIVAGKEWVQFF

v_call: TRBV5-5
d_call: TRBD1
clone_size: few
j_call: TRBJ2-1
cdr3_nt: TGTGCCAGCAGCGCAGACGACAGGGCTGAGCAGTTCTTC
cdr3_aa: CASSADDRAEQFF

v_call: TRBV12-3/TRBV12-4
d_call: -
clone_size: few
j_call: TRBJ2-7
cdr3_nt: TGTGCCAGCAGCGAACGGGCTCCCGGGGAGCAGTACTTC
cdr3_aa: CASSERAPGEQYF

v_call: TRBV3-1
d_call: TRBD1
clone_size: few
j_call: TRBJ1-2
cdr3_nt: TGTGCCAGCACCGTGACAGGGGGAGGCTACACCTTC
cdr3_aa: CASTVTGGGYTF

v_call: TRBV6-2/TRBV6-3
d_call: TRBD1
clone_size: -
j_call: TRBJ2-7
cdr3_nt: TGTGCCACCATCCGGGACAGAACCTACGAGCAGTACTTC
cdr3_aa: CATIRDRTYEQYF